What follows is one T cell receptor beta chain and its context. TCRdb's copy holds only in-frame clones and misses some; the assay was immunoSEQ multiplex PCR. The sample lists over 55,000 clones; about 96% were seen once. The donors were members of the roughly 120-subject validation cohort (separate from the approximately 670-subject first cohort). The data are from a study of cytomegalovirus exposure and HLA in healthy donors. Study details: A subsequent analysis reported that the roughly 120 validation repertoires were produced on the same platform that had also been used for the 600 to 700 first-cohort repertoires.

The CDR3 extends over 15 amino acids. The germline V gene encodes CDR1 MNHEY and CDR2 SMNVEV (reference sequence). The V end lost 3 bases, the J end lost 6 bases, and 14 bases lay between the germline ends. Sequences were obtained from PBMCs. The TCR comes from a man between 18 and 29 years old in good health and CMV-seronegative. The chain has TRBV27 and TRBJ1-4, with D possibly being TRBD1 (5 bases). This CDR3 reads CASSFVRDGYEKLFF. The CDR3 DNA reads TGTGCCAGCAGTTTCGTGCGGGACGGATATGAAAAACTGTTTTTT.